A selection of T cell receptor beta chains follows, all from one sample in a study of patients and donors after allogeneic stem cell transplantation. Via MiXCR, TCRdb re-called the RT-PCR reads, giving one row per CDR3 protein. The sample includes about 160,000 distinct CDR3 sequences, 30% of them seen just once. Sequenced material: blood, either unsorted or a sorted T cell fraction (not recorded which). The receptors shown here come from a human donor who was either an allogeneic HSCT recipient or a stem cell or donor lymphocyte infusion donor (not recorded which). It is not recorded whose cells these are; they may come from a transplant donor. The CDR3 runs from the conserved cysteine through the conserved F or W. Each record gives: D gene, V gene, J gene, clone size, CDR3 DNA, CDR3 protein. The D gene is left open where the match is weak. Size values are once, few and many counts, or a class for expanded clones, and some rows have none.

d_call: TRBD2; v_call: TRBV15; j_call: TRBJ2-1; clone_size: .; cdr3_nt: TGTGCCACCAGCAGACCGGGACTAGCGCAGTTCTTC; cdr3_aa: CATSRPGLAQFF
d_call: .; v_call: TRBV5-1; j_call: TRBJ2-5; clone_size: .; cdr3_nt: TGCGCCAGCAGCTTGATCGGGACGATCGGTGAAGAGACCCAGTACTTC; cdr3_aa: CASSLIGTIGEETQYF
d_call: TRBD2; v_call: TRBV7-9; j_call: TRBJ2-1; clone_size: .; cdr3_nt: TGTGCCAGCAGCTTAATCCTAGCGGGAGCCGAGCAGTTCTTC; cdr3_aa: CASSLILAGAEQFF
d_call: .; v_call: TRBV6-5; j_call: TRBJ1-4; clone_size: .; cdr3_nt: TGTGCCAGCATTGGGCCGGGAAGTGAAAAACTGTTTTTT; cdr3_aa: CASIGPGSEKLFF
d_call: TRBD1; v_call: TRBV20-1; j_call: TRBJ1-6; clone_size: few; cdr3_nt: TGCAGTGCTAGAGATTTTCCCGGACAGGGCAAGAATTCACCCCTCCACTTT; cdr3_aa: CSARDFPGQGKNSPLHF
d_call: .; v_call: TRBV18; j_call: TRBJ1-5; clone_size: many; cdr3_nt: TGTGCCAGCTCACCCGGGACGGGGGATAAGCCCCAGCATTTT; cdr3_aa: CASSPGTGDKPQHF
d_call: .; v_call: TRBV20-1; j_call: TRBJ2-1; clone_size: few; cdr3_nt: TGCAGTGCTAATGTCGCAGACAATGAGCAGTTCTTC; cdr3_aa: CSANVADNEQFF
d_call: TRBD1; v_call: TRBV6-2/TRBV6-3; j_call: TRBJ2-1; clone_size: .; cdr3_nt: TGTGCCAGCAGTTACGGGGCTGATGGGGACAGACCATGGTCCAATGAGCAGTTCTTC; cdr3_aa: CASSYGADGDRPWSNEQFF
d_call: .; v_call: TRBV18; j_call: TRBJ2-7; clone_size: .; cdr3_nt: TGTGCCAGCTCACCCGAGGTCGGAAACTACGAGCAGTACTTC; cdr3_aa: CASSPEVGNYEQYF
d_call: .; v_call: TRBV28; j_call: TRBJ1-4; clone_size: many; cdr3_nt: TGTGCCAGCAGGACCGGGAATGAAAAACTGTTTTTT; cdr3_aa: CASRTGNEKLFF